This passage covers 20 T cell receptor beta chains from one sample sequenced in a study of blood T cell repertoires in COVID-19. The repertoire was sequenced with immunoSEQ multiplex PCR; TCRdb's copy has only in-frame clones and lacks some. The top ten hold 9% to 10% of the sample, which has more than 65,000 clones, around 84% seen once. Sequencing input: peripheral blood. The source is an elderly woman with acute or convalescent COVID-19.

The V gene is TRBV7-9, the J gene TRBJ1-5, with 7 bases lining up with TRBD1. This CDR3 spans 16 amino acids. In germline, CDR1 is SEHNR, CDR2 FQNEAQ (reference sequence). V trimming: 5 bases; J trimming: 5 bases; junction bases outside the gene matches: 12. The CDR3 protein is CASSPGGTVLHQPQHF. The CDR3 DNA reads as TGTGCCAGCAGCCCGGGAGGGACAGTACTACATCAGCCCCAGCATTTT.

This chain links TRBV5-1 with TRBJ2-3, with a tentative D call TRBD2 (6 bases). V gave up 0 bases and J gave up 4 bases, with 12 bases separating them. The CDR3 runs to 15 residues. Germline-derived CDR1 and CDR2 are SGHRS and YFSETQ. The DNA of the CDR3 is TGCGCCAGCAGCTTGGAAGTGGGGGAGGCAGATACGCAGTATTTT. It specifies CASSLEVGEADTQYF.

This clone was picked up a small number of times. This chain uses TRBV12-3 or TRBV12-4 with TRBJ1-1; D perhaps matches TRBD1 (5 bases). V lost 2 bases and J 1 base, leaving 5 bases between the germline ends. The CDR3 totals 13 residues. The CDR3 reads CASSLQGNTEAFF. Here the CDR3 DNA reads TGTGCCAGCAGTTTACAGGGGAACACTGAAGCTTTCTTT.

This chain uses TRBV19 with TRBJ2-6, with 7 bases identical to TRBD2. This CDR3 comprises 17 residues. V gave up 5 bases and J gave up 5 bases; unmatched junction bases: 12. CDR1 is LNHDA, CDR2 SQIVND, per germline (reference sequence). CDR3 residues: CASSGRGRRVWANVLTF. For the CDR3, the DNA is TGTGCCAGTAGTGGGAGGGGACGCCGAGTCTGGGCCAACGTCCTGACTTTC.

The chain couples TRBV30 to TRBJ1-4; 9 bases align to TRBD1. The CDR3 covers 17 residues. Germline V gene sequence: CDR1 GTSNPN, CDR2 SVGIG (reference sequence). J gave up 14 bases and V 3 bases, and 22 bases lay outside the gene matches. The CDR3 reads CAWSPRRQGGYERSLFF. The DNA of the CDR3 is TGTGCCTGGAGCCCCCGGAGACAGGGGGGGTATGAGCGTAGTCTGTTTTTT.

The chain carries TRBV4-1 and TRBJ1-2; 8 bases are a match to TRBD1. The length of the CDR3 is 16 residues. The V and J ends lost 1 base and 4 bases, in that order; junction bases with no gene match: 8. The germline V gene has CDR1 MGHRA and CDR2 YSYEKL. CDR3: CASSQGETGATYGYTF. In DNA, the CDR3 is TGCGCCAGCAGCCAAGGGGAGACAGGGGCGACCTATGGCTACACCTTC.

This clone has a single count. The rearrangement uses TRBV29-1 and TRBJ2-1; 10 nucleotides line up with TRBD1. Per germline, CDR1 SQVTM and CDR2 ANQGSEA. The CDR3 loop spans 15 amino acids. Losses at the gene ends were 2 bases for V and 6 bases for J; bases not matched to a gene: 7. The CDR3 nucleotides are TGCAGCGTTGAAAAGGGACAGGGGCTTGGCAATGAGCAGTTCTTC. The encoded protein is CSVEKGQGLGNEQFF.

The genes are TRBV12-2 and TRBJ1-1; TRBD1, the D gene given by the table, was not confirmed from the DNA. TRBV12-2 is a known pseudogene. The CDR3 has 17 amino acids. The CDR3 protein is CASRDSGTGGACTEAFF. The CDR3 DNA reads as TGTGCAAGTCGTGATTCCGGGACAGGGGGCGCCTGCACTGAAGCTTTCTTT.

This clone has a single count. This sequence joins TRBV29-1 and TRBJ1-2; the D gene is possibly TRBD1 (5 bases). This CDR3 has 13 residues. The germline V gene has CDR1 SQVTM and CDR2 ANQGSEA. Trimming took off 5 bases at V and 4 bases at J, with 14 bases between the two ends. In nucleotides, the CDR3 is TGCAGCGTTTCCCTCGGACAAGCCTATGGCTACACCTTC. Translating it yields CSVSLGQAYGYTF.

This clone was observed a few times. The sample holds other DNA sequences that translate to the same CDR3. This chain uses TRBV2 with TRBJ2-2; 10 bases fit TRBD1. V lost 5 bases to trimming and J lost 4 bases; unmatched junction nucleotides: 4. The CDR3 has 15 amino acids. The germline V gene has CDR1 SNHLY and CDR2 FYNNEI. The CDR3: CASSRDRGATGELFF. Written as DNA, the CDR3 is TGTGCCAGCAGTCGGGACAGGGGCGCCACCGGGGAGCTGTTTTTT.

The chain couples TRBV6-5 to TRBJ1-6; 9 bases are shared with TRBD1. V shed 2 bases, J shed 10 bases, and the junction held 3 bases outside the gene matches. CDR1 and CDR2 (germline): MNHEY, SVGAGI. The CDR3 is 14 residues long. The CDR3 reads CASSYTGGLSPLHF. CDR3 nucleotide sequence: TGTGCCAGCAGTTACACAGGGGGCCTGTCACCCCTCCACTTT.

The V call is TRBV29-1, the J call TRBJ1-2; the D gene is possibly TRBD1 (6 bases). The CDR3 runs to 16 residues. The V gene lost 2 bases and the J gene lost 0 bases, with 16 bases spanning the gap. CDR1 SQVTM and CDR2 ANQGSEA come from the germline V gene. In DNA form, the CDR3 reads TGCAGCGTTGAAAGGAGCGGGGGCGCGACTAACTATGGCTACACCTTC. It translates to CSVERSGGATNYGYTF.

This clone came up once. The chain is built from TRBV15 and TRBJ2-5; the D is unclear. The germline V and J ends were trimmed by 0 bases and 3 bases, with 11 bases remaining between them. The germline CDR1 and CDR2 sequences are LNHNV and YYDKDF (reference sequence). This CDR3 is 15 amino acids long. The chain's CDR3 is CATSRDPWAEETQYF. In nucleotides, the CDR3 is TGTGCCACCAGCAGAGATCCATGGGCAGAAGAGACCCAGTACTTC.

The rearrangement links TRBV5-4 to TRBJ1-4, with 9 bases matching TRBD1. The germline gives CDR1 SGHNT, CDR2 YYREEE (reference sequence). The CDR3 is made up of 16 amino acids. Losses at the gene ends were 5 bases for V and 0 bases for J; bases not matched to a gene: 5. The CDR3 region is CASRAGQGPTNEKLFF. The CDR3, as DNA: TGTGCCAGCAGGGCGGGACAGGGACCAACTAATGAAAAACTGTTTTTT.

CDR3 DNA sequence: TGTGCCAGCACCCCATCTGGGGCCAACGTCCTGACTTTC. This encodes CASTPSGANVLTF. This chain joins TRBV27 and TRBJ2-6; the D is unclear. The CDR3 runs 13 residues. Per germline, CDR1 MNHEY and CDR2 SMNVEV (reference sequence). V was clipped by 7 bases and J by 1 base, with 5 bases between them.

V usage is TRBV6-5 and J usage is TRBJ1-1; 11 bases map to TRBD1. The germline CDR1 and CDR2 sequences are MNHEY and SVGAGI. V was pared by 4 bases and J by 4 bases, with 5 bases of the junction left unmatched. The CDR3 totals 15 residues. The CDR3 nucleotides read TGTGCCAGCAGTTCTCAAGGGACAGGGGGCACTGAAGCTTTCTTT. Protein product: CASSSQGTGGTEAFF.

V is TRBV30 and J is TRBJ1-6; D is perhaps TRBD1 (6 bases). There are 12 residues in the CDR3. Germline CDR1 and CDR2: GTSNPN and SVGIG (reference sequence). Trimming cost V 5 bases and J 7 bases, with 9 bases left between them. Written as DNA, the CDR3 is TGTGCCTGGGACGGACAGAATTCACCCCTCCACTTT. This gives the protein CAWDGQNSPLHF.

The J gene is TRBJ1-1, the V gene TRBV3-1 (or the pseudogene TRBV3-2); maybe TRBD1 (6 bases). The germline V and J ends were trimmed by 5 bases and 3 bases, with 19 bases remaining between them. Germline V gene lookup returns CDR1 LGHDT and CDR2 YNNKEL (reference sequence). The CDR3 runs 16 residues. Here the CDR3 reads CASSDEAGGGHTEAFF. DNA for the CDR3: TGTGCCAGCAGCGACGAGGCGGGGGGCGGTCACACTGAAGCTTTCTTT.

CDR3 in amino acids: CASSLGLAINTDTQYF. The CDR3 nucleotides are TGCGCCAGCAGCTTGGGCTTAGCTATCAACACAGATACGCAGTATTTT. This chain connects TRBV5-1 to TRBJ2-3; D unresolved. Germline loops: CDR1 SGHRS, CDR2 YFSETQ. V was trimmed by 0 bases and J by 2 bases, leaving 13 bases between them. The CDR3 is 16 residues long. Complete variable domain (other parts from reference TRBV5-1 and TRBJ2-3): KAGVTQTPRYLIKTRGQQVTLSCSPISGHRSVSWYQQTPGQGLQFLFEYFSETQRNKGNFPGRFSGRQFSNSRSEMNVSTLELGDSALYLCASSLGLAINTDTQYFGPGTRLTVL.

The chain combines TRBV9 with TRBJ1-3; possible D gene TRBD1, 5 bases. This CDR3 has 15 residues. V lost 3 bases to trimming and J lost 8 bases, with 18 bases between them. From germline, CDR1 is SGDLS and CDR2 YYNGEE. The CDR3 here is CASSARQGLGDTIYF. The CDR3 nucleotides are TGTGCCAGCAGCGCCCGGCAGGGCCTAGGGGACACCATATATTTT.